These T cell receptor beta chains were read from a single sample in a study of blood T cell repertoires in COVID-19. The method was immunoSEQ multiplex PCR; TCRdb's version includes in-frame clones alone and lacks a portion of them. The sample lists about 250,000 clones, about 85% occurring once. Sequenced sample: peripheral blood. The receptors come from a human donor with COVID-19, enrolled during active disease. The donor label of this sample is uncertain. The CDR3 runs from the conserved cysteine through the conserved F or W. Each record gives: J gene, D gene, V gene, clone size, CDR3 protein, CDR3 DNA. A D gene is named only where the DNA matches it firmly. Clone size is stated in some rows and not others, as once, few, many or a class when expanded.

TRBJ2-5,NA,TRBV10-2,NA,CASNPGGFETQYF,TGCGCCAGCAACCCAGGAGGGTTCGAGACCCAGTACTTC
TRBJ1-1,NA,TRBV5-6,few,CASRRQLMNTEAFF,TGTGCCAGCAGGCGACAGCTCATGAACACTGAAGCTTTCTTT
TRBJ1-6,NA,TRBV5-6,NA,CASSLVSANSPLHF,TGTGCCAGCAGCTTGGTCAGCGCGAATTCACCCCTCCACTTT
TRBJ1-1,NA,TRBV19,NA,CASSPTTGTEAFF,TGTGCCAGTAGTCCTACCACGGGGACTGAAGCTTTCTTT
TRBJ1-2,NA,TRBV19,NA,CARRALGYGYTF,TGTGCCAGGAGGGCACTAGGCTATGGCTACACCTTC
TRBJ1-2,NA,TRBV27,NA,CASSWGRSYGYTF,TGTGCCAGCAGTTGGGGCAGATCCTATGGCTACACCTTC
TRBJ2-1,TRBD2,TRBV15,NA,CATSRDRAGVRNEQFF,TGTGCCACCAGCAGAGATCGGGCGGGGGTCCGAAATGAGCAGTTCTTC
TRBJ2-7,NA,TRBV7-2,NA,CASSPRREGEQYF,TGTGCCAGCAGCCCCAGGAGGGAAGGCGAGCAGTACTTC
TRBJ2-3,NA,TRBV28,NA,CASSPQRILETQYF,TGTGCCAGCTCCCCCCAGCGGATCCTCGAGACGCAGTATTTT
TRBJ1-2,NA,TRBV14,NA,CASSQDGTMRGYTF,TGTGCCAGCAGCCAAGATGGTACTATGAGAGGCTACACCTTC
TRBJ2-7,NA,TRBV7-2,NA,CASSLGRATYEQYF,TGTGCCAGCAGCTTGGGCAGGGCAACCTACGAGCAGTACTTC
TRBJ2-7,TRBD1,TRBV6-5,NA,CASSADRGSYEQYF,TGTGCAAGTAGCGCCGACAGGGGCTCCTACGAGCAGTACTTC
TRBJ2-7,NA,TRBV28,NA,CASSFKVMGSYEQYF,TGTGCCAGCAGTTTCAAGGTTATGGGCAGCTACGAGCAGTACTTC
TRBJ2-7,TRBD1,TRBV28,NA,CASSPTGTYEQYF,TGTGCCAGCAGCCCGACAGGGACCTACGAGCAGTACTTC
TRBJ1-2,NA,TRBV28,NA,CASSLRRNYGYTF,TGTGCCAGCAGTTTACGGAGAAACTATGGCTACACCTTC
TRBJ1-1,NA,TRBV28,NA,CASRSTGEDTEAFF,TGTGCCAGCAGATCGACAGGCGAGGACACTGAAGCTTTCTTT
TRBJ2-7,NA,TRBV6-5,NA,CASSYLGYGYEQYF,TGTGCCAGCAGTTACCTCGGGTACGGCTACGAGCAGTACTTC
TRBJ1-5,TRBD1,TRBV6-6,NA,CASSFFSGQRNQPQHF,TGTGCCAGCAGTTTCTTTTCGGGACAGCGCAATCAGCCCCAGCATTTT
TRBJ1-3,TRBD1,TRBV6-5,once,CASSWTGTSGNTIYF,TGTGCCAGCAGCTGGACAGGGACAAGTGGAAACACCATATATTTT
TRBJ1-1,NA,TRBV11-2,NA,CASSLGGLGTEAFF,TGTGCCAGCAGCTTAGGGGGCCTAGGCACTGAAGCTTTCTTT
TRBJ1-3,TRBD1,TRBV27,NA,CASSEGAAGNTIYF,TGTGCCAGCAGTGAGGGGGCGGCTGGAAACACCATATATTTT
TRBJ1-5,NA,TRBV9,NA,CASSVDEINQPQHF,TGTGCCAGCAGCGTAGACGAGATTAATCAGCCCCAGCATTTT
TRBJ1-5,TRBD1,TRBV4-3,NA,CASSLGSGGDQPQHF,TGCGCCAGCAGCCTTGGATCAGGGGGAGATCAGCCCCAGCATTTT
TRBJ2-1,TRBD2,TRBV4-2,NA,CASSQVTSGNNEQFF,TGTGCCAGCAGCCAAGTGACTAGCGGGAACAATGAGCAGTTCTTC
TRBJ1-1,NA,TRBV7-6,NA,CASSENRDNTEAFF,TGTGCCAGCAGCGAGAACAGGGACAACACTGAAGCTTTCTTT